This is a list of T cell receptor beta chains from one sample in a study of OX40 agonist ivuxolimab in advanced cancers. The data were produced by immunoSEQ multiplex PCR, yet TCRdb's version contains in-frame clones alone and is incomplete. The repertoire holds approximately 66,000 clones, around 86% seen once, with 0.75% in the top ten. Sequences were derived from CD4+ or CD8+ T cells sorted from blood, sampled in a trial of the OX40 agonist ivuxolimab. The receptor set was obtained from an adult with an advanced solid tumor such as melanoma, head and neck, liver or kidney cancer. The conserved cysteine and the conserved F or W are not part of the CDR3 here.

V gene	J gene	CDR3 protein
TRBV11-2	TRBJ2-3	ASSITDTQY
TRBV7-8	TRBJ1-3	ASSVQFSGNTIY
TRBV6-4	TRBJ2-1	ASSRSGAYNEQF
TRBV11-3	TRBJ2-3	ASSLAGDTQY
TRBV7-2	TRBJ1-1	ASSRRLGGTTEAF
TRBV2	TRBJ1-2	ASRDDRVNYGYT
TRBV15	TRBJ1-4	ATVQTGINEKLF
TRBV6-5	TRBJ1-2	ASSYSTTPGSDGYT
TRBV15	TRBJ2-7	ATSRDGQGYEQY
TRBV6-5	TRBJ1-2	ASSPRGGENYGYT
TRBV7-2	TRBJ2-7	ASSLTSGSSYEQY
TRBV12-5	TRBJ1-5	ASAGQGNQPQH
TRBV18	TRBJ2-1	ASSPPGGAYNEQF
TRBV10-3	TRBJ1-5	AISDSGDQPQH
TRBV11-1	TRBJ2-1	ASSPHSGAAYNEQF
TRBV2	TRBJ1-5	ASSGLGTYQPQH
TRBV29-1	TRBJ1-2	SVEEGRYT
TRBV7-2	TRBJ1-5	ASSLAGTVFQPQH